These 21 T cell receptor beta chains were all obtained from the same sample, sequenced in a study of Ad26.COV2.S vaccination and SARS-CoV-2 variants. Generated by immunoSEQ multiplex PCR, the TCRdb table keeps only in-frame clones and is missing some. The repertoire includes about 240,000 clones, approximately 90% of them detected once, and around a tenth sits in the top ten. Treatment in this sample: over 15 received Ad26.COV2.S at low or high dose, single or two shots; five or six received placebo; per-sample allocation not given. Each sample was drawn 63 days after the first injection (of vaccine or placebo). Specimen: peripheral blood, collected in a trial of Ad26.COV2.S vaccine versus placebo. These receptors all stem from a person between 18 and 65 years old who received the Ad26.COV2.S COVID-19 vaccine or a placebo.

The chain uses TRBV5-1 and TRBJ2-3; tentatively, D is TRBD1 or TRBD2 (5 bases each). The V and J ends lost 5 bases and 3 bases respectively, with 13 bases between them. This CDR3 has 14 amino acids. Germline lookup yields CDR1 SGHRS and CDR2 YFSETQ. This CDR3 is CASRRTRETDTQYF. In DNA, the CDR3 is TGCGCCAGCAGACGAACCAGGGAGACAGATACGCAGTATTTT.

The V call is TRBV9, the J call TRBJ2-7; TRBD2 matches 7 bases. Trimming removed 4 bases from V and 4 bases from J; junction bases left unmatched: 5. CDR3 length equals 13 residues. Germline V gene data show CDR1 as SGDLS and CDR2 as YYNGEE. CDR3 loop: CASSPGGTYEQYF. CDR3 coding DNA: TGTGCCAGCAGCCCCGGGGGGACTTACGAGCAGTACTTC.

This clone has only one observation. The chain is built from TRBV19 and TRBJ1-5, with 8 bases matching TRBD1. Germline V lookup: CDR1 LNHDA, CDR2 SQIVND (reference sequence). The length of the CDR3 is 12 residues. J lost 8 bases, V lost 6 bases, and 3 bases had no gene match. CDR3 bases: TGTGCCAGTAGAACACAGGGGGAGCCCCAGCATTTT. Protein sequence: CASRTQGEPQHF.

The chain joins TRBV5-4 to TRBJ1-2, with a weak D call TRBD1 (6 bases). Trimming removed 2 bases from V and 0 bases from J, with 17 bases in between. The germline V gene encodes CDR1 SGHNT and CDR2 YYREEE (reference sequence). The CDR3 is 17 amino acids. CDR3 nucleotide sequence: TGTGCCAGCAGCTTTGGAGGGGGGGGCCTACCTAACTATGGCTACACCTTC. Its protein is CASSFGGGGLPNYGYTF.

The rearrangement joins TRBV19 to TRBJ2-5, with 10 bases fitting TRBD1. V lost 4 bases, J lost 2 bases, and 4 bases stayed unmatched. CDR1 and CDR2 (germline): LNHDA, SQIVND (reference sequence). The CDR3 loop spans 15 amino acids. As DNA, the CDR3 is TGTGCCAGTAGTAGGGACAGGGGAATACAAGAGACCCAGTACTTC. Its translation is CASSRDRGIQETQYF. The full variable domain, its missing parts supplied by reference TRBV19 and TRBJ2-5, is DGGITQSPKYLFRKEGQNVTLSCEQNLNHDAMYWYRQDPGQGLRLIYYSQIVNDFQKGDIAEGYSVSREKKESFPLTVTSAQKNPTAFYLCASSRDRGIQETQYFGPGTRLLVL.

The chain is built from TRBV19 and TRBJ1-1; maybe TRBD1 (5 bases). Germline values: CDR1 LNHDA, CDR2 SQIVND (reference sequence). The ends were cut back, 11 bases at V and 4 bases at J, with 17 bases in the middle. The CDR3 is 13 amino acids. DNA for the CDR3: TGTGCCGTCCGGGGCAGCGGGGGCACTGAAGCTTTCTTT. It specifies CAVRGSGGTEAFF.

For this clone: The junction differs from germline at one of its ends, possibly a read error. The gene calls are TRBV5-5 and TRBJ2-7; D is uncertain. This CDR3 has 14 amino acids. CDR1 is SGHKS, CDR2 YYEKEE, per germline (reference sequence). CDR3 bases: TGTGCCAGCACCTTGGTAGTCTCCCCATGGGAGCAGTACTTC. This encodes CASTLVVSPWEQYF.

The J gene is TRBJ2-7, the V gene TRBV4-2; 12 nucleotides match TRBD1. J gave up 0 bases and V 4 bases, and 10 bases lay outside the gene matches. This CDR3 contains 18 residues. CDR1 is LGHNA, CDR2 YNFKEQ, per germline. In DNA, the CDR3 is TGTGCCAGCAGCCCGGGACAGGGGGCGGTTAGCTCCTCCTACGAGCAGTACTTC. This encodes CASSPGQGAVSSSYEQYF.

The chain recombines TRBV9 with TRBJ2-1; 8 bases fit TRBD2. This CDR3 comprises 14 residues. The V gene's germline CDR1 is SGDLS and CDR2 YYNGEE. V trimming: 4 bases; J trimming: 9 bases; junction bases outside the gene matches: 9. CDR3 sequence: CASSHPGGPAEQFF. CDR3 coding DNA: TGTGCCAGCAGCCACCCGGGGGGGCCGGCTGAGCAGTTCTTC.

DNA of the CDR3: TGTGCCAGTACCCCGAGCAGGGTTCGAGCTGAAGCTTTCTTT. This translates into CASTPSRVRAEAFF. The chain carries TRBV19 and TRBJ1-1; D is perhaps TRBD1 (5 bases). Germline CDR1 reads LNHDA; CDR2 reads SQIVND (reference sequence). There are 14 residues in the CDR3. V gave up 7 bases and J gave up 6 bases, with 18 bases separating them.

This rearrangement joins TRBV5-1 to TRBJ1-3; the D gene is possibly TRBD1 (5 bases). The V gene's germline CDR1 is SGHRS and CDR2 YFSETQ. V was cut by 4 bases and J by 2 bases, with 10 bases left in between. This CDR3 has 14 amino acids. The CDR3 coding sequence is TGCGCCAGCAGCCGTTCAGGGACTGGAAACACCATATATTTT. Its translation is CASSRSGTGNTIYF.

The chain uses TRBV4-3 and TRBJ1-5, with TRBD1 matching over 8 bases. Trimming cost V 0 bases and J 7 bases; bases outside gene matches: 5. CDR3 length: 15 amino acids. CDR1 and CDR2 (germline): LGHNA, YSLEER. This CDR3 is CASSQDRTGRQPQHF. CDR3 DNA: TGCGCCAGCAGCCAAGACCGGACAGGGCGGCAGCCCCAGCATTTT.

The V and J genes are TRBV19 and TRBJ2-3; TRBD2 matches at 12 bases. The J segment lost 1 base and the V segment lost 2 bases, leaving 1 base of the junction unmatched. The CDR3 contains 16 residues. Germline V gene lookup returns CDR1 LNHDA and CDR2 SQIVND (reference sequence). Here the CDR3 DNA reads TGTGCCAGTAGTATACGGACTAGCGGGGGCACAGATACGCAGTATTTT. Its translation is CASSIRTSGGTDTQYF.

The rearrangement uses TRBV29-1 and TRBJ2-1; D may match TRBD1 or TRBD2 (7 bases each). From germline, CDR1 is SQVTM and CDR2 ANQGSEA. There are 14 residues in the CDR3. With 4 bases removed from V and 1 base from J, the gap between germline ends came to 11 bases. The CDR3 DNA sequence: TGCAGCGTTGCAGGGGGGGAGTCCTACAATGAGCAGTTCTTC. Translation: CSVAGGESYNEQFF.

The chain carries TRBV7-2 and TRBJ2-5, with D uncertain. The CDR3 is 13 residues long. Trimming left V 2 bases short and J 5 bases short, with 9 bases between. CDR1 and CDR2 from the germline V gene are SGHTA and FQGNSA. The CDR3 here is CASSLSISETQYF. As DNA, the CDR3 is TGTGCCAGCAGCTTATCGATATCGGAGACCCAGTACTTC.

CDR3 sequence reads: CASSPRLAGATGELFF. Written as DNA, the CDR3 is TGTGCCAGCTCACCCCGACTAGCGGGCGCCACCGGGGAGCTGTTTTTT. The chain has TRBV18 and TRBJ2-2; 10 bases fit TRBD2. Germline CDR1 is KGHSH and CDR2 is LQKENI. The length of the CDR3 is 16 residues. The V and J ends lost 3 bases and 4 bases, in that order; junction bases with no gene match: 5.

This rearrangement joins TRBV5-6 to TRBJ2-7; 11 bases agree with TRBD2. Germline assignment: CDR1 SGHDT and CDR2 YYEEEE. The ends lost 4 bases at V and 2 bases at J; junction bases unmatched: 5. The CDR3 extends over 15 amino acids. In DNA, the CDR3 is TGTGCCAGCAGCCATATAGCGGGAGGGACCTACGAGCAGTACTTC. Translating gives CASSHIAGGTYEQYF.

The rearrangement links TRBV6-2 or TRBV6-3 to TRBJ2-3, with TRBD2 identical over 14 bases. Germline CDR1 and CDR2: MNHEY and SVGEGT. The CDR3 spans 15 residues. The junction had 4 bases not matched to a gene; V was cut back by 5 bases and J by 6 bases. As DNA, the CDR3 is TGTGCCAGCAGTCCGACTAGCGGGAGGGCCGATACGCAGTATTTT. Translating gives CASSPTSGRADTQYF.

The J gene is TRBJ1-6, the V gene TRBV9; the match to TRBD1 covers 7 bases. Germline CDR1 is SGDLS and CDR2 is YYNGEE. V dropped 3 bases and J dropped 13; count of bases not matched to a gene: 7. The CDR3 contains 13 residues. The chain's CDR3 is CASSAGGQLPLHF. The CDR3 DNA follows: TGTGCCAGCAGCGCTGGGGGACAGCTGCCCCTCCACTTT.

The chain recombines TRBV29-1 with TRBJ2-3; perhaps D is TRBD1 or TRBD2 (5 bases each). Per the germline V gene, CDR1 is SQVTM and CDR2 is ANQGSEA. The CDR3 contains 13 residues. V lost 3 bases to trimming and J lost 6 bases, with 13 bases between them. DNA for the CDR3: TGCAGCGTTGAGGCGGGCCAGGGTGATACGCAGTATTTT. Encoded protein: CSVEAGQGDTQYF.

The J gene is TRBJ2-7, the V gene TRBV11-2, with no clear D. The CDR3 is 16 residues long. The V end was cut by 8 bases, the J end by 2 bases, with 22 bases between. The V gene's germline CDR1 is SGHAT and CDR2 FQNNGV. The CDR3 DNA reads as TGTGCCAGCCACAAAGTTGGTGGCCCTTTGGCCTACGAGCAGTACTTC. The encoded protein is CASHKVGGPLAYEQYF.